This T cell receptor beta chain emerged from a study of blood T cells in healthy people across ages. For the second PCR, which ran for about 7 to 11 cycles, a sample-barcoded 5' primer and a J-beta primer mix were used. TCRdb reprocessed the 5' RACE reads via MiXCR and lists one record per CDR3 protein. Here the sample spans about 1.4 million distinct CDR3 sequences, roughly 64% being singletons. This TCR was recovered from a man between 18 and 35 years old in good health. Sequenced input: blood.

The CDR3 DNA sequence: TGCAGTGCTGGACCCTTACTGACGGGGTTACCCTACGAGCAGTACTTC. Its translation is CSAGPLLTGLPYEQYF. The rearrangement links TRBV20-1 to TRBJ2-7; D is possibly TRBD2 (5 bases). CDR1 and CDR2 (germline): DFQATT, SNEGSKA (reference sequence). Trimming removed 5 bases from V and 2 bases from J, with 22 bases in between. This CDR3 is 16 amino acids long.